The 32 T cell receptor beta chains reported below all come from one sample, sequenced in a study of cytomegalovirus exposure and HLA in healthy donors. PCR primers comprised 60 Vbeta and 13 Jbeta primers. Clones were sequenced by immunoSEQ multiplex PCR, and TCRdb holds only the in-frame ones, with some missing. The table gives some 200,000 clones; the top ten clones make up 0.7% to 0.8% of it. The sequenced material came from PBMCs. All receptors derive from a woman aged 18-29 years in good health and CMV-seropositive.

The rearrangement links TRBV19 to TRBJ1-5; D is ambiguous. This CDR3 is 15 amino acids long. The germline gives CDR1 LNHDA, CDR2 SQIVND (reference sequence). Between the trimmed V and J ends, which lost 3 bases and 6 bases, there was a span of 15 bases. The CDR3 sequence: CASSIYTEASQPQHF. CDR3 DNA: TGTGCCAGTAGTATTTATACGGAAGCTAGTCAGCCCCAGCATTTT.

V usage is TRBV4-3 and J usage is TRBJ2-5; 7 nucleotides align to TRBD2. Germline-derived CDR1 and CDR2 are LGHNA and YSLEER. Germline trimming cut 4 bases from V and 7 bases from J; bases unmatched to any gene: 9. The length of the CDR3 is 14 residues. As DNA, the CDR3 is TGCGCCAGCAGCCTCGGGACTACTTTGGGGACCCAGTACTTC. Protein: CASSLGTTLGTQYF.

The chain links TRBV7-6 to TRBJ2-1; D is undetermined. With 4 bases removed from V and 6 bases from J, the gap between germline ends came to 7 bases. Germline loops: CDR1 SGHVS, CDR2 FNYEAQ. The CDR3 is 12 amino acids. As DNA, the CDR3 is TGTGCCAGCAGCTCAACGGGCAATGAGCAGTTCTTC. This gives the protein CASSSTGNEQFF.

The chain joins TRBV4-3 to TRBJ2-7; TRBD1 matches 8 bases. V was pared by 0 bases and J by 5 bases, with 0 bases of the junction left unmatched. CDR3 length equals 13 residues. Germline CDR1 is LGHNA and CDR2 is YSLEER. The CDR3 DNA reads TGCGCCAGCAGCCAAGACAGGGGGCACGAGCAGTACTTC. The encoded protein is CASSQDRGHEQYF.

This chain links TRBV7-9 with TRBJ2-1; D possibly corresponds to TRBD2 (7 bases). This CDR3 spans 18 amino acids. V lost 2 bases, J lost 0 bases, and 17 bases lay in between. CDR1 is SEHNR and CDR2 is FQNEAQ in the germline V gene (reference sequence). Here the CDR3 DNA reads TGTGCCAGCAGCTTAAAAGGTGTTGGGGGGGCCTCCTACAATGAGCAGTTCTTC. Translating gives CASSLKGVGGASYNEQFF.

V and J are TRBV5-1 and TRBJ2-7; possible D gene TRBD2, 5 bases. The CDR3 contains 16 residues. Trimming shortened V by 0 bases and J by 0 bases, and 13 bases separated the two germline ends. Germline V gene sequence: CDR1 SGHRS, CDR2 YFSETQ. This CDR3 is CASSLEAGVSSYEQYF. The CDR3, as DNA: TGCGCCAGCAGCTTGGAGGCCGGGGTGAGCTCCTACGAGCAGTACTTC.

The rearrangement joins TRBV7-9 to TRBJ2-7; D may be TRBD2 (5 bases). V lost 3 bases to trimming and J lost 3 bases, with 12 bases between them. There are 14 residues in the CDR3. The germline gives CDR1 SEHNR, CDR2 FQNEAQ (reference sequence). The chain's CDR3 is CASSFPGAGYEQYF. The CDR3 coding sequence is TGTGCCAGCAGCTTCCCCGGCGCGGGCTACGAGCAGTACTTC.

This sequence joins TRBV7-8 and TRBJ1-2; TRBD1 might be the D (5 bases). Germline CDR1 reads SGHVS; CDR2 reads FQNEAQ. Trimming cost V 2 bases and J 4 bases, with 11 bases left between them. CDR3 length equals 14 residues. The CDR3 reads CASSLTRETYGYTF. The DNA of the CDR3 is TGTGCCAGCAGCTTAACCAGGGAAACCTATGGCTACACCTTC. The full variable domain, its missing parts supplied by reference TRBV7-8 and TRBJ1-2, is GAGVSQSPRYKVAKRGQDVALRCDPISGHVSLFWYQQALGQGPEFLTYFQNEAQLDKSGLPSDRFFAERPEGSVSTLKIQRTQQEDSAVYLCASSLTRETYGYTFGSGTRLTVV.

The chain recombines TRBV9 with TRBJ1-4, with 8 bases lining up with TRBD1. This CDR3 comprises 13 residues. The V segment lost 4 bases and the J segment 8 bases; nucleotides outside the gene matches: 4. Germline CDR1 reads SGDLS; CDR2 reads YYNGEE. The CDR3 region is CASSPPGGEKLFF. The CDR3, as DNA: TGTGCCAGCAGCCCCCCAGGGGGCGAAAAACTGTTTTTT.

The rearrangement uses TRBV7-2 and TRBJ1-1; unclear D gene. CDR1 SGHTA and CDR2 FQGNSA come from the germline V gene. The CDR3 length is 13 residues. The germline V and J ends were trimmed by 9 bases and 0 bases, with 11 bases remaining between them. CDR3 bases: TGTGCCAGTCGGAGCGGGATGAACACTGAAGCTTTCTTT. It is translated as CASRSGMNTEAFF.

The chain combines TRBV19 with TRBJ2-7; 7 bases agree with TRBD2. There are 13 residues in the CDR3. J was trimmed by 10 bases and V by 0 bases; bases with no gene match: 6. CDR1 is LNHDA and CDR2 is SQIVND in the germline V gene (reference sequence). CDR3 sequence: CASSIDFGLEQYF. The CDR3 bases are TGTGCCAGTAGTATAGATTTCGGACTAGAACAGTACTTC.

V is TRBV7-8 and J is TRBJ2-5; maybe TRBD2 (5 bases). The germline CDR1 and CDR2 sequences are SGHVS and FQNEAQ. Trimming took 3 bases from V and 2 from J, leaving 7 bases between them. This CDR3 region has 13 residues. CDR3 region: CASSFGLQETQYF. The CDR3 coding sequence is TGTGCCAGCAGCTTCGGACTGCAAGAGACCCAGTACTTC.

The chain recombines TRBV4-2 with TRBJ2-1; 13 bases are a match to TRBD2. CDR1 LGHNA and CDR2 YNFKEQ come from the germline V gene. This CDR3 comprises 15 residues. The junction had 3 bases not matched to a gene; V was cut back by 4 bases and J by 6 bases. The CDR3 DNA follows: TGTGCCAGCAGCCTGGGACTAGCGGGGATCAATGAGCAGTTCTTC. This encodes CASSLGLAGINEQFF.

The chain uses TRBV5-5 and TRBJ2-4; 9 bases agree with TRBD1. Germline values: CDR1 SGHKS, CDR2 YYEKEE (reference sequence). The CDR3 consists of 13 residues. The junction had 5 bases not matched to a gene; V was cut back by 4 bases and J by 9 bases. CDR3 sequence (DNA): TGTGCCAGCAGCACGGACAGGGGTAGCATTCAGTACTTC. Protein sequence: CASSTDRGSIQYF.

V gene TRBV2 combines with J gene TRBJ1-5; 7 nucleotides agree with TRBD1. The CDR3 is 15 residues long. Germline CDR1 SNHLY, CDR2 FYNNEI. The ends lost 5 bases at V and 5 bases at J; junction bases unmatched: 9. The DNA for the CDR3 is TGTGCCAGCAGTTCCGGACAGGTCCTCGATCAGCCCCAGCATTTT. It translates to CASSSGQVLDQPQHF.

The chain combines TRBV5-8 with TRBJ1-2; no clear D gene. V gave up 0 bases and J gave up 8 bases, with 8 bases separating them. The CDR3 covers 12 residues. The germline V gene has CDR1 SGHTS and CDR2 YDEGEE. The DNA for the CDR3 is TGTGCCAGCAGCTTGGACTTTTCGGGCTACACCTTC. Protein product: CASSLDFSGYTF.

This chain connects TRBV9 to TRBJ1-2, with 7 bases lining up with TRBD1. Germline CDR1 SGDLS, CDR2 YYNGEE. The length of the CDR3 is 14 residues. V lost 0 bases, J lost 5 bases, and 4 bases stayed unmatched. The CDR3 nucleotides read TGTGCCAGCAGCGTAGACCCGACAGGGTATGGCTACACCTTC. Protein: CASSVDPTGYGYTF.

The rearrangement joins TRBV19 to TRBJ1-2; 7 bases map to TRBD1. CDR3 length: 14 residues. Germline CDR1 and CDR2: LNHDA and SQIVND (reference sequence). V shed 5 bases, J shed 3 bases, and the junction held 6 bases outside the gene matches. The CDR3 sequence: CASSSQGLHYGYTF. In DNA form, the CDR3 reads TGTGCCAGTAGTTCACAGGGGCTCCACTATGGCTACACCTTC.

The CDR3: CASSLGQGYSYEQYF. Written as DNA, the CDR3 is TGTGCCAGCAGCCTCGGACAGGGATACTCCTACGAGCAGTACTTC. The V call is TRBV7-2, the J call TRBJ2-7; TRBD1 matches at 8 bases. Trimming cost V 5 bases and J 0 bases; bases outside gene matches: 6. Per the germline V gene, CDR1 is SGHTA and CDR2 is FQGNSA. The CDR3 runs to 15 residues.

This rearrangement joins TRBV18 to TRBJ1-5, with D tentatively TRBD1 (5 bases). The ends were cut back, 2 bases at V and 4 bases at J, with 21 bases in the middle. CDR3 size: 18 residues. Germline V lookup: CDR1 KGHSH, CDR2 LQKENI. In DNA, the CDR3 is TGTGCCAGCTCACCAGAGTTTTGGGACTCCCGATTTAATCAGCCCCAGCATTTT. Translated: CASSPEFWDSRFNQPQHF.

The V gene is TRBV6-5, the J gene TRBJ1-2; D perhaps matches TRBD1 (6 bases). The CDR3 is 14 amino acids. Germline CDR1 and CDR2: MNHEY and SVGAGI. V dropped 6 bases and J dropped 4 bases, with 15 bases sitting between them. Here the CDR3 reads CASSSGDFGYGYTF. In DNA, the CDR3 is TGTGCCAGCAGCTCAGGGGATTTTGGCTATGGCTACACCTTC.

This chain uses TRBV5-4 with TRBJ2-5; a possible D gene is TRBD1 (5 bases). Germline assignment: CDR1 SGHNT and CDR2 YYREEE (reference sequence). V lost 5 bases and J 5 bases, leaving 19 bases between the germline ends. This CDR3 has 15 residues. Written as DNA, the CDR3 is TGTGCCAGCAGTCGGTCAGGGCTCCAAGAGGAGACCCAGTACTTC. This codes for CASSRSGLQEETQYF. The full variable domain, rest sourced from reference TRBV5-4 and TRBJ2-5, is ETGVTQSPTHLIKTRGQQVTLRCSSQSGHNTVSWYQQALGQGPQFIFQYYREEENGRGNFPPRFSGLQFPNYSSELNVNALELDDSALYLCASSRSGLQEETQYFGPGTRLLVL.

The V call is TRBV6-6, the J call TRBJ1-4; D is possibly TRBD1 (5 bases). Germline values: CDR1 MNHNY, CDR2 SVGAGI (reference sequence). The CDR3 contains 15 residues. Trimming took 8 bases from V and 5 from J, leaving 18 bases between them. CDR3 sequence (DNA): TGTGCCAGCCACGACGGGGGGACGGGGAATGAAAAACTGTTTTTT. Its translation: CASHDGGTGNEKLFF.

The genes are TRBV5-1 and TRBJ2-3; tentatively, D is TRBD2 (5 bases). CDR1 and CDR2 from the germline V gene are SGHRS and YFSETQ. This CDR3 is built from 15 residues. V was clipped by 0 bases and J by 6 bases, with 14 bases between them. Here the CDR3 reads CASSLEGPRGDTQYF. In DNA, the CDR3 is TGCGCCAGCAGCTTGGAAGGCCCGAGAGGGGATACGCAGTATTTT.

The chain is built from TRBV7-9 and TRBJ2-1; 8 bases fit TRBD2. V lost 5 bases and J lost 0; bases outside the gene matches: 9. CDR3 size: 17 residues. Germline-derived CDR1 and CDR2 are SEHNR and FQNEAQ (reference sequence). The CDR3 here is CASSRRGGASSYNEQFF. CDR3 nucleotide sequence: TGTGCCAGCAGCCGCCGGGGGGGCGCTAGCTCCTACAATGAGCAGTTCTTC.

The chain couples TRBV7-6 to TRBJ2-1; 13 bases map to TRBD2. J lost 11 bases, V lost 1 base, and 11 bases had no gene match. The CDR3 extends over 17 amino acids. CDR1 is SGHVS and CDR2 is FNYEAQ in the germline V gene. CDR3 in amino acids: CASSLVLAGGDPSQQFF. CDR3 nucleotide sequence: TGTGCCAGCAGCTTAGTACTAGCGGGAGGGGATCCGTCACAGCAGTTCTTC.

The J gene is TRBJ2-5, the V gene TRBV11-1; D is unresolved. The ends were cut back, 1 base at V and 4 bases at J, with 4 bases in the middle. Germline loops: CDR1 SGHAT, CDR2 FQDESV (reference sequence). The CDR3 runs to 12 residues. The DNA of the CDR3 is TGTGCCAGCAGCTTAGGGCTAGAGACCCAGTACTTC. Its translation is CASSLGLETQYF.

J is TRBJ2-1 and V is TRBV5-4; a possible D gene is TRBD2 (6 bases). Germline loops: CDR1 SGHNT, CDR2 YYREEE (reference sequence). This CDR3 has 13 residues. V was pared by 5 bases and J by 5 bases, with 11 bases between. The CDR3 sequence is CASRSGGHNEQFF. As DNA, the CDR3 is TGTGCCAGCAGGTCCGGGGGTCACAATGAGCAGTTCTTC.

As for this clone: The sample holds other DNA sequences that translate to the same CDR3. This chain connects TRBV10-3 to TRBJ1-1; the D is unclear. The V end lost 6 bases, the J end lost 4 bases, and 6 bases lay between the germline ends. The CDR3 consists of 11 residues. Per germline, CDR1 ENHRY and CDR2 SYGVKD. The CDR3 coding sequence is TGTGCCATCAGCCGGGGCACTGAAGCTTTCTTT. Translated, it gives CAISRGTEAFF.

The chain has TRBV30 and TRBJ2-1; tentatively, D is TRBD2 (7 bases). This CDR3 comprises 14 residues. V was shortened by 0 bases and J by 5 bases, with 11 bases between the two germline ends. Germline loops: CDR1 GTSNPN, CDR2 SVGIG (reference sequence). In nucleotides, the CDR3 is TGTGCCTGGAGTGTCGGGGGGCTCAACAATGAGCAGTTCTTC. This codes for CAWSVGGLNNEQFF.

The chain uses TRBV6-5 and TRBJ2-7; possible D gene TRBD1, 6 bases. The germline V gene encodes CDR1 MNHEY and CDR2 SVGAGI. Trimming took off 4 bases at V and 3 bases at J, with 16 bases between the two ends. The CDR3 has 15 residues. The CDR3: CASSSPGTKGYEQYF. The CDR3, as DNA: TGTGCCAGCAGTTCCCCCGGGACAAAAGGCTACGAGCAGTACTTC.

The chain combines TRBV6-6 with TRBJ1-1; 7 bases align to TRBD1. J lost 1 base, V lost 6 bases, and 5 bases had no gene match. Germline CDR1 reads MNHNY; CDR2 reads SVGAGI (reference sequence). This CDR3 has 14 residues. The CDR3 DNA reads TGTGCCAGCAGGGACACAGGGGAGAACACTGAAGCTTTCTTT. As protein: CASRDTGENTEAFF.